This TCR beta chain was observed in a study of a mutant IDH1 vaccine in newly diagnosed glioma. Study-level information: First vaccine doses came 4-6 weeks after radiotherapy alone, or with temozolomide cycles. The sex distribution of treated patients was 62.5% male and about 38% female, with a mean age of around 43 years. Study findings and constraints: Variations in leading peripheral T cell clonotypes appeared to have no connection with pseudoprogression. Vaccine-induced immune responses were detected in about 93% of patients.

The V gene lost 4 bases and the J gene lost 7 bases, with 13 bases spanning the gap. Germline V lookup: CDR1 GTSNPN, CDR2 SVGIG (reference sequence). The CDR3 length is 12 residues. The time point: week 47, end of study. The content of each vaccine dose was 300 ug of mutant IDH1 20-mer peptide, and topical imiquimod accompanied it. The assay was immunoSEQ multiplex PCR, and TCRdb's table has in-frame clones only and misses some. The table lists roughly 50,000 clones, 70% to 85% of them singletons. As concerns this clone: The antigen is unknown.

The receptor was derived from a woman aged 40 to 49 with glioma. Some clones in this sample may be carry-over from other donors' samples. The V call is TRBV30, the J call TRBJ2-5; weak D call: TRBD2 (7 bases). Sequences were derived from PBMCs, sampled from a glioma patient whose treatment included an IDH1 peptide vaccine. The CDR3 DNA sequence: TGTGCCTGGACCTTAGGGGGGGGGACCCAGTACTTC. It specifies CAWTLGGGTQYF.